Listed here are 23 T cell receptor beta chains from one sample, sequenced in a study of metastatic and nonmetastatic thyroid tumors (dated by TCRdb to the early 2020s). Libraries came from PCR. Instrument used: Illumina HiSeq 4000. The public reads were run again by TCRdb, first through fastp at Q25 and then through MiXCR, and only productive beta chains were kept. The sample table records roughly 30,000 clones; roughly 3.7% of these occur just once. The ten largest clones represent 3% to 3.5% of the sample. Before undergoing thyroid surgery, none of the patients had been given any kind of treatment. What was sequenced was blood. The receptors here all came from a male donor with papillary thyroid cancer or a benign thyroid nodule (not recorded which). Some clones in this sample may be carry-over from other donors' samples.

The gene calls are TRBV30 and TRBJ1-5, with D possibly being TRBD1 (5 bases). V lost 3 bases and J lost 0, with 12 bases in between. Germline assignment: CDR1 GTSNPN and CDR2 SVGIG (reference sequence). The CDR3 is 15 amino acids. The CDR3 coding sequence is TGTGCCTGGAGCCTACAGGTTGGTAGCAATCAGCCCCAGCATTTT. Translated, it gives CAWSLQVGSNQPQHF.

This clone was counted ten times or more. The rearrangement links TRBV19 to TRBJ1-1, with D maybe TRBD1 (5 bases). The V and J ends lost 4 bases and 1 base respectively, with 19 bases between them. The CDR3 has 17 amino acids. Germline assignment: CDR1 LNHDA and CDR2 SQIVND (reference sequence). The CDR3 DNA reads TGTGCCAGTAGTAAAGGGACCGTCAACAGGCCGAACACTGAAGCTTTCTTT. This translates into CASSKGTVNRPNTEAFF.

The chain links TRBV6-1 to TRBJ2-7; TRBD2 matches at 7 bases. CDR1 and CDR2 from the germline V gene are MNHNS and SASEGT. J gave up 7 bases and V 6 bases, and 12 bases lay outside the gene matches. CDR3 length: 14 residues. CDR3 sequence (DNA): TGTGCCAGCAGACCTCGGGGAGGGCTGGGGGAGCAGTACTTC. Its protein product is CASRPRGGLGEQYF.

Comments on this clone: An end of the junction differs from the germline gene, which may be a read error. The chain joins TRBV6-1 to TRBJ1-5, with D unresolved. Germline V lookup: CDR1 MNHNS, CDR2 SASEGT. The CDR3 runs 13 residues. The CDR3 sequence is CVSSQAECQPQHF. The CDR3 DNA reads as TGTGTCAGCAGTCAGGCCGAATGTCAGCCCCAGCATTTT.

The V call is TRBV6-5, the J call TRBJ1-2; 8 positions agree with TRBD1. After removal of 2 bases from V and 4 bases from J, the junction contained 3 bases not matched to a gene. Germline CDR1 is MNHEY and CDR2 is SVGAGI. This CDR3 comprises 14 residues. CDR3 sequence: CASSYVTGVYGYTF. Written as DNA, the CDR3 is TGTGCCAGCAGTTACGTGACAGGGGTCTATGGCTACACCTTC.

The rearrangement uses TRBV6-1 and TRBJ2-1; D gene ambiguous. This CDR3 comprises 12 residues. Germline loops: CDR1 MNHNS, CDR2 SASEGT. Deletions cut 4 bases from V and 4 bases from J, with 5 bases between. CDR3 nucleotides: TGTGCCAGCAGTGGACGGTACAATGAGCAGTTCTTC. It translates to CASSGRYNEQFF.

This sequence joins TRBV12-3 or TRBV12-4 and TRBJ2-3, with TRBD2 as a possible D gene (5 bases). The CDR3 is made up of 16 amino acids. The V gene lost 5 bases and the J gene lost 0 bases, with 15 bases spanning the gap. The CDR3 loop is CASSRTRRTSTDTQYF. The CDR3 region has the DNA TGTGCCAGCAGTCGAACTCGTAGGACTAGCACAGATACGCAGTATTTT.

This clone was observed at least ten times. This clone may be a read error of a much larger clone one base away. This chain connects TRBV4-1 to TRBJ1-2; D perhaps matches TRBD1 (5 bases). V lost 1 base to trimming and J lost 4 bases, with 13 bases between them. Germline values: CDR1 MGHRA, CDR2 YSYEKL. The CDR3 covers 15 residues. The CDR3 nucleotides read TGCGCCAGCAGCCAAGGATCAGGGATTAGCTATGGCTACACCTTC. It yields the protein CASSQGSGISYGYTF.

This chain uses TRBV11-3 with TRBJ2-3; the D gene is possibly TRBD2 (6 bases). The CDR3 totals 12 residues. V dropped 9 bases and J dropped 1 base, with 8 bases sitting between them. Germline V gene data show CDR1 as SGHNT and CDR2 as YENEEA. DNA of the CDR3: TGTGCCAGTAGCGGAGGCACAGATACGCAGTATTTT. Its translation is CASSGGTDTQYF.

This clone was found many times. This could be a read error, since a much larger clone is one nucleotide away. The missing conserved phenylalanine or tryptophan at the end of this CDR3 makes a read error likely. The chain recombines TRBV6-2 or TRBV6-3 with TRBJ2-4, with D uncertain. The length of the CDR3 is 14 residues. Trimming cost V 2 bases and J 2 bases, with 7 bases left between them. Germline assignment: CDR1 MNHEY and CDR2 SVGEGT. The CDR3 bases are TGTGCCAGCAGTTACAGGGTTCCCAAAAACATTCAGTACCTC. It encodes CASSYRVPKNIQYL.

As for this clone: Other DNA variants within this sample encode the same CDR3. The rearrangement links TRBV20-1 to TRBJ2-2; possibly TRBD1 for D (6 bases). The germline V gene has CDR1 DFQATT and CDR2 SNEGSKA (reference sequence). V was shortened by 3 bases and J by 2 bases, with 13 bases between the two germline ends. The CDR3 consists of 15 residues. For the CDR3, the DNA is TGCAGTGCTAGGGATTCGACAGGAAACACCGGGGAGCTGTTTTTT. This encodes CSARDSTGNTGELFF.

V is TRBV10-3 and J is TRBJ2-1; 14 nucleotides line up with TRBD2. The CDR3 runs to 15 residues. CDR1 and CDR2 (germline): ENHRY, SYGVKD. J lost 4 bases, V lost 6 bases, and 2 bases had no gene match. CDR3 nucleotides: TGTGCCATCAGGACTAGCGGGGGGGTTTACAATGAGCAGTTCTTC. It encodes CAIRTSGGVYNEQFF.

On this clone itself: A much more abundant neighbour one base away suggests this may be a read error. This chain links TRBV7-2 with TRBJ2-3; tentative D call: TRBD2 (5 bases). Germline V gene data show CDR1 as SGHTA and CDR2 as FQGNSA. Trimming stripped 1 base from V and 2 bases from J, with 10 bases between. The CDR3 spans 15 residues. The CDR3 here is CASSLVGGLTDTQYF. For the CDR3, the DNA is TGTGCCAGCAGCTTAGTGGGCGGGCTCACAGATACGCAGTATTTT.

This clone was observed a few times. The CDR3 loop reads CASSPPWEGRTEAFF. DNA of the CDR3: TGTGCCAGCAGCCCCCCTTGGGAAGGGCGTACTGAAGCTTTCTTT. J is TRBJ1-1 and V is TRBV6-1, with unresolved D. The CDR3 contains 15 residues. CDR1 is MNHNS and CDR2 is SASEGT in the germline V gene. Trimming cost V 6 bases and J 5 bases, with 19 bases left between them.

The gene calls are TRBV30 and TRBJ1-3, with D maybe TRBD1 (5 bases). V shed 2 bases and J shed 0 bases, with 14 bases lying between them. CDR3 length equals 16 residues. Looked up from germline, CDR1 is GTSNPN and CDR2 is SVGIG (reference sequence). The CDR3 coding sequence is TGTGCCTGGAGTAATCCGACAGTCCCCTCTGGAAACACCATATATTTT. It is translated as CAWSNPTVPSGNTIYF.

This clone was seen more than once but under ten times. The chain couples TRBV5-5 to TRBJ1-5; D may be TRBD1 (5 bases). Germline CDR1 reads SGHKS; CDR2 reads YYEKEE (reference sequence). The CDR3 consists of 16 residues. Trimming stripped 4 bases from V and 4 bases from J, with 18 bases between. Written as DNA, the CDR3 is TGTGCCAGCAGCCCGCTAGCGGGGGTCGCTAATCAGCCCCAGCATTTT. Protein sequence: CASSPLAGVANQPQHF. The full variable domain, its missing parts supplied by reference TRBV5-5 and TRBJ1-5, is DAGVTQSPTHLIKTRGQQVTLRCSPISGHKSVSWYQQVLGQGPQFIFQYYEKEERGRGNFPDRFSARQFPNYSSELNVNALLLGDSALYLCASSPLAGVANQPQHFGDGTRLSIL.

V and J are TRBV24-1 and TRBJ2-2; 7 nucleotides align to TRBD1. Germline CDR1 and CDR2: KGHDR and SFDVKD. The CDR3 runs 14 residues. CDR3: CDTMGDRATGELFF. The CDR3 coding sequence is TGTGACACTATGGGCGACAGGGCCACAGGGGAGCTGTTTTTT.

This clone was found a few times. Sequence at one end of the junction differs from germline and may be a read error. The chain couples TRBV4-3 to TRBJ2-3, with 10 bases identical to TRBD2. The CDR3 extends over 15 amino acids. Germline assignment: CDR1 LGHNA and CDR2 YSLEER. The CDR3 region is CASSQAAGGRNTQYF. CDR3 sequence (DNA): TGCGCCAGCAGCCAAGCAGCGGGAGGGAGAAATACTCAGTATTTT.

In this sample, this clone turned up many times. The chain joins TRBV28 to TRBJ2-5; the match to TRBD2 covers 15 bases. The CDR3 is made up of 18 amino acids. J gave up 4 bases and V 6 bases, and 12 bases lay outside the gene matches. Per the germline V gene, CDR1 is MDHEN and CDR2 is SYDVKM. The CDR3 sequence: CASRPRTSGRALVETQYF. The CDR3 DNA sequence: TGTGCCAGCAGACCGCGGACTAGCGGGAGGGCCCTCGTAGAGACCCAGTACTTC.

This clone showed up many times. The CDR3 reads CASSQSGHLYEQYF. The CDR3 DNA follows: TGTGCCAGCAGCCAAAGCGGACACCTCTACGAGCAGTACTTC. The chain links TRBV3-1 to TRBJ2-7; perhaps D is TRBD1 or TRBD2 (5 bases each). The CDR3 loop spans 14 amino acids. V lost 2 bases and J 3 bases, leaving 11 bases between the germline ends. The V gene's germline CDR1 is LGHDT and CDR2 YNNKEL (reference sequence).

Only a few counts were recorded for this clone. This chain uses TRBV6-1 with TRBJ1-6; D is uncertain. Germline V lookup: CDR1 MNHNS, CDR2 SASEGT. The length of the CDR3 is 15 residues. Trimming shortened V by 3 bases and J by 10 bases, and 16 bases separated the two germline ends. The CDR3 coding sequence is TGTGCCAGCAGTGACCCGGCGGTAGGACGATCACCCCTCCACTTT. Translated, it gives CASSDPAVGRSPLHF.

A remark on this clone: The germline gene is not matched at one end of the junction; a read error may be the cause. V gene TRBV12-5 combines with J gene TRBJ2-7, with 7 bases identical to TRBD1. This CDR3 region has 12 residues. Germline V gene lookup returns CDR1 LGHNT and CDR2 FRNRAP. CDR3 nucleotide sequence: TGTGCTAGTGGTTTGGTACGTGTGCAGGGGGACTTC. Translating gives CASGLVRVQGDF. Based on the CDR3 plus reference TRBV12-5 and TRBJ2-7, the full variable domain is DARVTQTPRHKVTEMGQEVTMRCQPILGHNTVFWYRQTMMQGLELLAYFRNRAPLDDSGMPKDRFSAEMPDATLATLKIQPSEPRDSAVYFCASGLVRVQGDFGPGTRLTVT.

This clone was picked up many times. This chain links TRBV28 with TRBJ2-4; tentatively, D is TRBD2 (5 bases). The V end was cut by 3 bases, the J end by 5 bases, with 11 bases between. The germline CDR1 and CDR2 sequences are MDHEN and SYDVKM. The CDR3 runs to 14 residues. Here the CDR3 DNA reads TGTGCCAGCAGTTTCCGGGGTGCGCAAAACATTCAGTACTTC. Its translation is CASSFRGAQNIQYF.